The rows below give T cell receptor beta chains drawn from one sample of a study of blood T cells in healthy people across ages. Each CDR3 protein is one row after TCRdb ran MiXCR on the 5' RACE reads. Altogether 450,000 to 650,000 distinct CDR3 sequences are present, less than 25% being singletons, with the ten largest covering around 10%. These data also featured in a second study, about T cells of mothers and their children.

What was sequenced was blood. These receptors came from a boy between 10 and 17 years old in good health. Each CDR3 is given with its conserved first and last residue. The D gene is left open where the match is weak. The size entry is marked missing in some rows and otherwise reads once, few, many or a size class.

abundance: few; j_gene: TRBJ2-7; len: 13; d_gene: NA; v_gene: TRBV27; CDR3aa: CASSLSLRDEQYF; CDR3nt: TGTGCCAGCAGTTTATCGTTGCGGGACGAGCAGTACTTC
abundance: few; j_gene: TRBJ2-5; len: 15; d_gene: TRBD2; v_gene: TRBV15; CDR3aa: CATSRPLAGEETQYF; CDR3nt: TGTGCCACCAGCAGACCACTAGCGGGAGAGGAGACCCAGTACTTC
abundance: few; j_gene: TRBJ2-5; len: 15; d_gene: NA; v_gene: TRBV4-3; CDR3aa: CASSQETNGQETQYF; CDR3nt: TGCGCCAGCAGCCAAGAGACAAATGGACAAGAGACCCAGTACTTC
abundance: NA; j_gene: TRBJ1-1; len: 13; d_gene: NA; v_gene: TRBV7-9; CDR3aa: CASSSLVSEQAFF; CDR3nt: TGTGCCAGCAGCTCGCTCGTTTCCGAACAAGCTTTCTTT
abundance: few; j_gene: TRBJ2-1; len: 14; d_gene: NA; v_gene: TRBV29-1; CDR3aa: CSVVGGSWGNEQFF; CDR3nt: TGCAGCGTTGTTGGGGGATCCTGGGGCAATGAGCAGTTCTTC
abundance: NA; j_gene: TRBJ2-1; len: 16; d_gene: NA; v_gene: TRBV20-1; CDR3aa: CSARDNGQLLYNEQFF; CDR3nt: TGCAGTGCTAGAGATAATGGGCAACTACTTTACAATGAGCAGTTCTTC
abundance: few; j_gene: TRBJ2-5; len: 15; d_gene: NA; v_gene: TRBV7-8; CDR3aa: CASSLEGGPVGTQYF; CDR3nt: TGTGCCAGCAGCTTAGAGGGGGGGCCCGTTGGGACCCAGTACTTC
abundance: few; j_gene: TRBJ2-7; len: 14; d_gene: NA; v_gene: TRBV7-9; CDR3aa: CASSFEGQSYEQYF; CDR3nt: TGTGCCAGCAGCTTTGAAGGACAAAGCTACGAGCAGTACTTC
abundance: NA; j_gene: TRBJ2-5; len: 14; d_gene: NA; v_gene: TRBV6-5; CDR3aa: CASTNPGPPETQYF; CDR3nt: TGTGCCAGCACTAACCCGGGCCCGCCCGAGACCCAGTACTTC
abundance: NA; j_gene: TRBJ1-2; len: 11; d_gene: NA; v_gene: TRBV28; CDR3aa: CASSLSRGYTF; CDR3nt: TGTGCCAGCAGTTTATCCCGTGGCTACACCTTC
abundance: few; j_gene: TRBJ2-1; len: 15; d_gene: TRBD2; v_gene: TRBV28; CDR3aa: CASKETSGGYYEQFF; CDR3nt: TGTGCCAGCAAAGAAACTAGCGGGGGGTACTATGAGCAGTTCTTC
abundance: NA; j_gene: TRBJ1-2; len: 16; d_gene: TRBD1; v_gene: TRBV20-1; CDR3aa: CSARGDPRGANYGYTF; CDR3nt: TGCAGTGCTAGAGGAGACCCCAGGGGGGCCAACTATGGCTACACCTTC
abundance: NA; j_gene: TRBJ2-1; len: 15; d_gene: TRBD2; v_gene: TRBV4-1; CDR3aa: CASRSGTSGREEQFF; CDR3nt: TGCGCCAGCAGATCCGGGACTAGCGGGAGAGAAGAGCAGTTCTTC
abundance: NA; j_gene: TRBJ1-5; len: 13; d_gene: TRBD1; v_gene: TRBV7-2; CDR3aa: CASSSDTGTGVHF; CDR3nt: TGTGCCAGCAGCTCAGACACCGGGACAGGAGTACATTTT
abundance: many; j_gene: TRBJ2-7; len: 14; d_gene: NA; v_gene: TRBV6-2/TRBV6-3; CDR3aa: CASSYSSGVDEQYF; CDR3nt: TGTGCCAGCAGTTACTCGAGTGGTGTGGACGAGCAGTACTTC
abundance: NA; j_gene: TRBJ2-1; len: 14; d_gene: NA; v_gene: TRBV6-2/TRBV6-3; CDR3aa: CASSQIHHYNEQFF; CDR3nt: TGTGCCAGCAGCCAAATACACCACTACAATGAGCAGTTCTTC
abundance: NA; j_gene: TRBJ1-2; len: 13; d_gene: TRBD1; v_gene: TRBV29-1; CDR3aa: CSVEGQATYGYTF; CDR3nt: TGCAGCGTGGAGGGACAGGCGACCTATGGCTACACCTTC
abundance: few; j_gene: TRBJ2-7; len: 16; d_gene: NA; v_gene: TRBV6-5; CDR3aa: CASRRVAALTYGEQYF; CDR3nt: TGTGCCAGCAGGCGCGTCGCAGCACTGACTTATGGGGAGCAGTACTTC
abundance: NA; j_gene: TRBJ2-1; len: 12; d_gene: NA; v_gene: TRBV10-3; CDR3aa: CAISEFGNEQFF; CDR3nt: TGTGCCATCAGTGAGTTCGGCAATGAGCAGTTCTTC
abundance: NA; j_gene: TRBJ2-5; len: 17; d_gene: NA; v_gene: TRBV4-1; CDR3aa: CASSQAGLQGTQETQYF; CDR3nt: TGCGCCAGCAGCCAAGCAGGGCTCCAGGGGACCCAAGAGACCCAGTACTTC
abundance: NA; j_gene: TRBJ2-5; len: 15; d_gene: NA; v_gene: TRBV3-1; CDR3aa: CASSPPVAVGETQYF; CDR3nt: TGTGCCAGCAGCCCACCCGTAGCGGTTGGAGAGACCCAGTACTTC
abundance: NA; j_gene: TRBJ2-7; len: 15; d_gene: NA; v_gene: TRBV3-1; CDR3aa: CASSQAGSKNPKQYF; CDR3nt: TGTGCCAGCAGCCAAGCGGGAAGTAAGAATCCCAAGCAGTACTTC
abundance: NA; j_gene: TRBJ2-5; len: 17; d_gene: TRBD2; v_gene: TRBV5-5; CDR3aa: CASSFRLAGGSRETQYF; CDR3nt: TGTGCCAGCAGCTTTCGGCTAGCGGGGGGCTCCAGAGAGACCCAGTACTTC
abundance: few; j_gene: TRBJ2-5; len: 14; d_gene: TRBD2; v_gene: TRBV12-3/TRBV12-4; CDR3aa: CASYISGSGETQYF; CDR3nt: TGTGCCAGCTACATTAGCGGGAGTGGAGAGACCCAGTACTTC
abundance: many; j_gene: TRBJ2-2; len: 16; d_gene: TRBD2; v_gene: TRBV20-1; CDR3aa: CSARDSGIAGTGELFF; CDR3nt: TGCAGTGCTAGAGATTCAGGGATAGCGGGAACCGGGGAGCTGTTTTTT
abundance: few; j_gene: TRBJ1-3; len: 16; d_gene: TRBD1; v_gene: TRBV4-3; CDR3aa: CASSQGQGARGNTIYF; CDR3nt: TGCGCCAGCAGCCAGGGACAGGGGGCGCGTGGAAACACCATATATTTT
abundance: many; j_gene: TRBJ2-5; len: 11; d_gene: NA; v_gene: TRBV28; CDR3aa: CASSFKETQYF; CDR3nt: TGTGCCAGCAGTTTCAAGGAGACCCAGTACTTC